A selection of T cell receptor beta chains follows, all from one sample in a study of human T cells and chemical hapten exposure. TCRdb recomputed calls from the RACE reads with MiXCR, one row per CDR3 protein. The profile shows tens of thousands of distinct CDR3 sequences, around 13% of them singletons. Sequences were derived from whole blood, sampled in connection with sensitization to the hapten diphenylcyclopropenone (DPC). These receptors were taken from a woman in her forties or fifties with alopecia areata. Some clones in this sample may be carry-over from other donors' samples. The CDR3 runs from the conserved cysteine through the conserved F or W. The D gene is left open where the match is weak. Not every row has a clone size; where given, it reads once, few, many or a size class.

>TRBV27|TRBJ1-2|many|-
TGTGCCAGCAGTTTATTGAGTTTCCCACTCTATGGCTACACCTTC
CASSLLSFPLYGYTF
>TRBV20-1|TRBJ1-5|medium-sized|-
TGCAGTGCCCATCCGGGGGGGAACAATCAGCCCCAGCATTTT
CSAHPGGNNQPQHF
>TRBV7-9|TRBJ1-1|many|TRBD1
TGTGCCAGCAGCTTAGGACAGGGGGCCGCTGAAGCTTTCTTT
CASSLGQGAAEAFF
>TRBV29-1|TRBJ2-2|many|-
TGCAGCGTTGGACACATGAACACCGGGGAGCTGTTTTTT
CSVGHMNTGELFF
>TRBV18|TRBJ1-2|-|-
TGTGCCAGCTCACCCTCCGGGTTGGGGGCGAATCATGGCTACACCTTC
CASSPSGLGANHGYTF
>TRBV5-1|TRBJ2-2|many|-
TGCGCCAGCAGCCCCACAGGGATGGGGACCGGGGAGCTGTTTTTT
CASSPTGMGTGELFF
>TRBV5-1|TRBJ2-7|many|TRBD1
TGCGCCAGCAGCTTAGGGACAGTGCTCTCCTACGAGCAGTACTTC
CASSLGTVLSYEQYF
>TRBV10-3|TRBJ2-1|many|TRBD2
TGTGCCATCAGTGGGGGGGGTAGCGGCAATGAGCAGTTCTTC
CAISGGGSGNEQFF
>TRBV29-1|TRBJ2-7|many|-
TGCAGCGTTAGCCAGGGAATTGGGGAGCAGTACTTC
CSVSQGIGEQYF
>TRBV18|TRBJ1-1|-|-
TGTGCCAGCTCACCATTTAGCGAAGGCACTGAAGCTTTCTTT
CASSPFSEGTEAFF
>TRBV28|TRBJ2-7|-|-
TGTGCCAGCAGTTTTATTAGCGTCCCCCACTACGAGCAGTACTTC
CASSFISVPHYEQYF
>TRBV6-1|TRBJ1-2|many|-
TGTGCCAGCAGTGAATTCAGGAAGGAAAGGGGCTACACCTTC
CASSEFRKERGYTF
>TRBV29-1|TRBJ1-4|many|TRBD1
TGCAGCTTCCGGACAGGGAGACTCGGTGAAAAACTGTTTTTT
CSFRTGRLGEKLFF
>TRBV3-2|TRBJ1-4|-|-
TGTGCCAGCAGCCAAGACTACTGGGCTAATGAAAAACTGTTTTTT
CASSQDYWANEKLFF
>TRBV2|TRBJ1-5|many|TRBD1
TGTGCCAGCGGGACAGGGGGCTTCAATCAGCCCCAGCATTTT
CASGTGGFNQPQHF
>TRBV7-3|TRBJ2-7|many|-
TGTGCCAGCAGCTTAAACCCTGCTGGAGACGAGCAGTACTTC
CASSLNPAGDEQYF
>TRBV20-1|TRBJ2-3|many|TRBD2
TGCAGTGCTAGAGATCTTCGGGGGAGGGAGACCGGCGATACGCAGTATTTT
CSARDLRGRETGDTQYF
>TRBV6-5|TRBJ1-1|few|-
TGTGCCAGCAGTTACGGACATGAAGCTTTCTTT
CASSYGHEAFF
>TRBV10-3|TRBJ1-5|few|-
TGTGCCACCGGACAGTACCAAAATCAGCCCCAGCATTTT
CATGQYQNQPQHF
>TRBV15|TRBJ2-7|few|-
TGTGCCACCAGCAGCCCCGACCAGGTTCCCTACGAGCAGTACTTC
CATSSPDQVPYEQYF
>TRBV5-1|TRBJ2-2|-|-
TGCGCCAGCAGCTTGGACGAAAACACCGGGGAGCTGTTTTTT
CASSLDENTGELFF
>TRBV4-2|TRBJ2-7|-|-
TGTGCCAGCAGCCAAGGTAGAGACGAGCAGTACTTC
CASSQGRDEQYF
>TRBV29-1|TRBJ2-3|many|TRBD2
TGCAGCGGCGGGGGGACAGATACGCAGTATTTT
CSGGGTDTQYF
>TRBV7-9|TRBJ2-6|-|-
TGTGCCAGCAGCCCCTCCAACGTCCTGACTTTC
CASSPSNVLTF
>TRBV20-1|TRBJ2-5|-|TRBD1
TGCAGTGCCACCCCGGGACAGGGGATCGGGACCCAGTACTTC
CSATPGQGIGTQYF
>TRBV18|TRBJ2-1|-|TRBD2
TGTGCCAGCTCAACCCTAGCGGGATCGGACTACAATGAGCAGTTCTTC
CASSTLAGSDYNEQFF
>TRBV12-3/TRBV12-4|TRBJ2-1|few|-
TGTGCCAGCAACCGACTAGGCAATGAGCAGTTCTTC
CASNRLGNEQFF
>TRBV5-5|TRBJ2-6|-|-
TGTGCCAGCAGCTTTACGGACAGCCCCTCTGGGGCCAACGTCCTGACTTTC
CASSFTDSPSGANVLTF
>TRBV15|TRBJ2-3|few|-
TGTGCCACCAGCATAATAGTGCTTGATACGCAGTATTTT
CATSIIVLDTQYF
>TRBV29-1|TRBJ2-1|-|TRBD1
TGCAGCGTTTGGGACAGGCCCCCCTACAATGAGCAGTTCTTC
CSVWDRPPYNEQFF
>TRBV20-1|TRBJ1-2|-|TRBD1
TGCAGTTCCCGGGAGAGGGGGCCGTCGGATTATAGCTACACCTTC
CSSRERGPSDYSYTF
>TRBV3-1|TRBJ2-1|many|-
TGTGCCAGCAGCCAAGGCTCACTCAAGAACAATGAGCAGTTCTTC
CASSQGSLKNNEQFF
>TRBV20-1|TRBJ2-1|many|TRBD2
TGCAGTGCTAGAGATCGGGTATTAGCGGGAGGGCCACGGTCCTACAATGAGCAGTTCTTC
CSARDRVLAGGPRSYNEQFF
>TRBV20-1|TRBJ1-1|-|-
TGCAGTGCTAGTATTGCGCACGGCACTGAAGCTTTCTTT
CSASIAHGTEAFF
>TRBV25-1|TRBJ2-2|few|TRBD2
TGTGCCAGCAGTAAGACTAGCGGGAACACCGGGGAGCTGTTTTTT
CASSKTSGNTGELFF
>TRBV21-1|TRBJ2-5|few|-
TGTGCCAGCAGCAAAGTTTTTAGGACTCTCCAAGAGACCCAGTACTTC
CASSKVFRTLQETQYF
>TRBV20-1|TRBJ1-1|few|-
TGCAGTGCTAGAGATCGGGCAGGGGAGACTGAAGCTTTCTTT
CSARDRAGETEAFF
>TRBV12-3/TRBV12-4|TRBJ1-5|-|TRBD1
TGTGCCAGCAGCCACAGGGGGCCAAATAGCAATCAGCCCCAGCATTTT
CASSHRGPNSNQPQHF
>TRBV5-1|TRBJ2-5|-|TRBD1
TGCGCCAGCAGCTTTAAACCCGGGACAGATAAAGAGACCCAGTACTTC
CASSFKPGTDKETQYF
>TRBV29-1|TRBJ2-3|-|TRBD2
TGCAGCGTTGATAGCGTAGCGGGACTGGGAGATACGCAGTATTTT
CSVDSVAGLGDTQYF
>TRBV7-6|TRBJ2-2|many|-
TGTGCCAGCAGCGACCCGAAAGCATCCGGGGAGCTGTTTTTT
CASSDPKASGELFF
>TRBV28|TRBJ1-1|few|-
TGTGCCAGCAAGAGCGACCCAAACACTGAAGCTTTCTTT
CASKSDPNTEAFF
>TRBV28|TRBJ2-1|-|TRBD1
TGTGCCAGCAGTATGGACAGGGTGAACAATGAGCAGTTCTTC
CASSMDRVNNEQFF
>TRBV2|TRBJ1-1|many|-
TGTGCCAGCGACAGGACAGATTCGAACACTGAAGCTTTCTTT
CASDRTDSNTEAFF
>TRBV2|TRBJ2-1|many|-
TGTGCCAGCCGGAGGGGGGAGCGGGATGAGCAGTTCTTC
CASRRGERDEQFF